This T cell receptor (beta chain) was captured by sequencing in a study of glioma-infiltrating T cells after dendritic cell vaccination. On the study more broadly: Patients received autologous tumor lysate-pulsed dendritic cell vaccination between about 2003 and 2012.

V was cut by 7 bases and J by 8 bases, with 10 bases left in between. The CDR3 consists of 10 residues. From germline, CDR1 is SQVTM and CDR2 ANQGSEA. Amplification used 60 V beta primers and 13 J beta primers. Sequenced by immunoSEQ multiplex PCR; TCRdb stores in-frame clones only, minus some. The table shows approximately 50,000 clones, with over 75% occurring only once. As to time point: after dendritic cell vaccination, including at tumor progression/relapse. The receptor's source is a human donor with glioblastoma. The sequencing used blood, collected after dendritic cell vaccination. The chain recombines TRBV29-1 with TRBJ2-3; D may be TRBD2 (5 bases). The CDR3 DNA is TGCAGCGCTTCCGAGGGTACGCAGTATTTT. Residues: CSASEGTQYF.